The clone carrying this TCR beta chain was seen many times. The antigen is undetermined. The investigators amplified TCR beta CDR3 regions from RNA transcripts. With the HTBI primer set, the TCR CDR3 went through a first round of RT-PCR. TCRdb reprocessed the multiplex PCR reads via MiXCR and lists one record per CDR3 protein. The data show about 210,000 distinct CDR3 sequences, approximately 17% seen once. Newly diagnosed hyperthyroidism patients aged 18 to 65 years had disease lasting under 2 months. The study excluded patients with uncontrolled infection, other autoimmune disease, pregnancy or lactation. This sample was included in a study of T cells in Graves' hyperthyroidism and ophthalmopathy. Study conclusions and caveats: Most thyroid clonotypes expanded above 0.001 appeared in blood too.

V was trimmed by 1 base and J by 6 bases, leaving 11 bases between them. Germline V gives CDR1 SGHTA, CDR2 FQGNSA. There are 14 residues in the CDR3. The sequencing sample was made of blood. The TCR sequence derives from a man aged 50-59 years with Graves' hyperthyroidism. V gene TRBV7-2 combines with J gene TRBJ2-3; no reliable D call. CDR3 sequence: CASSLERSQDTQYF. The CDR3 coding sequence is TGTGCCAGCAGCTTAGAGCGATCCCAGGATACGCAGTATTTT.